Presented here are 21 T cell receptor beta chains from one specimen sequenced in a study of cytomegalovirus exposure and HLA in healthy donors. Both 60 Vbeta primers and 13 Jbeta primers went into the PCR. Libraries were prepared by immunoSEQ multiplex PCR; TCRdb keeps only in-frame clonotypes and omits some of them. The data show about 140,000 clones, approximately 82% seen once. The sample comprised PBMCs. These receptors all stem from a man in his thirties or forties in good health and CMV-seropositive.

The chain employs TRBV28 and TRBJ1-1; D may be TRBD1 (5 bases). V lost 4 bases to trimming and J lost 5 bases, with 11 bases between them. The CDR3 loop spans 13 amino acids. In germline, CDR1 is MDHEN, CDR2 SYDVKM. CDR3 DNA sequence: TGTGCCAGCAGTTCCGGGCAGGGAACTGAAGCTTTCTTT. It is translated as CASSSGQGTEAFF. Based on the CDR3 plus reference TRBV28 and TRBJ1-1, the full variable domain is DVKVTQSSRYLVKRTGEKVFLECVQDMDHENMFWYRQDPGLGLRLIYFSYDVKMKEKGDIPEGYSVSREKKERFSLILESASTNQTSMYLCASSSGQGTEAFFGQGTRLTVV.

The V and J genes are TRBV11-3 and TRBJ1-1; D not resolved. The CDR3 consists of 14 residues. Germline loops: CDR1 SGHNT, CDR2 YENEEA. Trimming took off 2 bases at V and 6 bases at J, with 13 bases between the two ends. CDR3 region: CASSLPGEFAEAFF. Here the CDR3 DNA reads TGTGCCAGCAGCTTACCTGGGGAGTTCGCTGAAGCTTTCTTT.

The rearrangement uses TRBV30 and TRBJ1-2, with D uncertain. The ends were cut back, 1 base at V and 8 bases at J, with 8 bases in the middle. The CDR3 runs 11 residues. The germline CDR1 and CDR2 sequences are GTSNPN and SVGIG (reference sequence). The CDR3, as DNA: TGTGCCTGGAGTGCCCTGGAGGGCTACACCTTC. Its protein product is CAWSALEGYTF.

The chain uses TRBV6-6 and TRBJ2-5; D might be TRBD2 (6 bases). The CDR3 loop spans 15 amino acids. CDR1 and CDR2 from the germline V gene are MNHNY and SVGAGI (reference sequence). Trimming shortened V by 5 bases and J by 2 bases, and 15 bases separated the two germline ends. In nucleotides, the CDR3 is TGTGCCAGCAGTGTCGGGGGTGTACTACAAGAGACCCAGTACTTC. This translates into CASSVGGVLQETQYF.

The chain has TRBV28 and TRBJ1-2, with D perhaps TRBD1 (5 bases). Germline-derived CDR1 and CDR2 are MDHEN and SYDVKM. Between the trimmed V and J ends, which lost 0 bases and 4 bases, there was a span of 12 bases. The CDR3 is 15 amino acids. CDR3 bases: TGTGCCAGCAGTTTATGGGAGGGGAAAGGCTATGGCTACACCTTC. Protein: CASSLWEGKGYGYTF.

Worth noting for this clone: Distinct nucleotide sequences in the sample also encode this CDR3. CDR3 residues: CASREQGAPNTEAFF. The CDR3, as DNA: TGCGCCAGCAGGGAGCAGGGGGCTCCAAACACTGAAGCTTTCTTT. The J gene is TRBJ1-1, the V gene TRBV5-1; 8 bases line up with TRBD1. Germline CDR1 is SGHRS and CDR2 is YFSETQ. The CDR3 spans 15 residues. The junction had 8 bases not matched to a gene; V was cut back by 5 bases and J by 2 bases.

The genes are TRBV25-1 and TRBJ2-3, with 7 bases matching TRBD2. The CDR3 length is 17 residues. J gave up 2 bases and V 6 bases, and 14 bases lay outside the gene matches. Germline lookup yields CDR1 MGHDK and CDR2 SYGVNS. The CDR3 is CASSSAYTSADTDTQYF. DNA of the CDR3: TGTGCCAGCAGCTCTGCATATACTAGCGCGGACACAGATACGCAGTATTTT.

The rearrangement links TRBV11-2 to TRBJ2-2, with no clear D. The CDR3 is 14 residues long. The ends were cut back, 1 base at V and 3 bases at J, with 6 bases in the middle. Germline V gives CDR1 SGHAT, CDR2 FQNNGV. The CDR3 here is CASSLVEDTGELFF. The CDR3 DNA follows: TGTGCCAGCAGCTTAGTAGAGGACACCGGGGAGCTGTTTTTT. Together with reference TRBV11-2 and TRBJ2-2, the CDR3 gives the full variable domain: EAGVAQSPRYKIIEKRQSVAFWCNPISGHATLYWYQQILGQGPKLLIQFQNNGVVDDSQLPKDRFSAERLKGVDSTLKIQPAKLEDSAVYLCASSLVEDTGELFFGEGSRLTVL.

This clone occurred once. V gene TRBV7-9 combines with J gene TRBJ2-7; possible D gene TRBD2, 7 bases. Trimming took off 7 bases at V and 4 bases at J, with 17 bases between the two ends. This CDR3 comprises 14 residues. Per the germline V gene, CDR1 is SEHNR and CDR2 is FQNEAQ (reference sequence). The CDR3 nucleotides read TGTGCCAGCACCCTGGGGGGGGCCGGGTACGAGCAGTACTTC. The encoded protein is CASTLGGAGYEQYF.

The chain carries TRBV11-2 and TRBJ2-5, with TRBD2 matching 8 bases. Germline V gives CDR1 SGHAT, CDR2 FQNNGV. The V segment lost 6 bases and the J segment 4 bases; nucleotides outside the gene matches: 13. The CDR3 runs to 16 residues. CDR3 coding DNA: TGTGCCAGCAGACCCCTCGGGAGGGAGGGCCGAGAGACCCAGTACTTC. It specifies CASRPLGREGRETQYF.

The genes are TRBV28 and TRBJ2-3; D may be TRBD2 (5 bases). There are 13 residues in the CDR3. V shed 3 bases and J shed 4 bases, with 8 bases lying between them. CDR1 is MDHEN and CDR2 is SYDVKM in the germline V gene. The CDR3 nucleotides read TGTGCCAGCAGTTTGGCGAGGGCAGATACGCAGTATTTT. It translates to CASSLARADTQYF.

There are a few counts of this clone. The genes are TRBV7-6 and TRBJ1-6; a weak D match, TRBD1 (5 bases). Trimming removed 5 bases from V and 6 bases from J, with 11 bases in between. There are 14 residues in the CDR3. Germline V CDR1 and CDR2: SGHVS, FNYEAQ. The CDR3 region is CASSPREGNSPLHF. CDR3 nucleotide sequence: TGTGCCAGCAGCCCCAGGGAAGGTAATTCACCCCTCCACTTT.

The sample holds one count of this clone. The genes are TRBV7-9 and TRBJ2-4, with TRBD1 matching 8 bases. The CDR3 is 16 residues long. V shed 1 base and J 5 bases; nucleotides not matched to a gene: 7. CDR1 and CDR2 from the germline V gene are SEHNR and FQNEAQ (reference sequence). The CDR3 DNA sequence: TGTGCCAGCAGCTTAGTTCCCAGGGGGCCCCAAAACATTCAGTACTTC. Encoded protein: CASSLVPRGPQNIQYF.

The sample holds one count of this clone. CDR3 bases: TGTGCCAGCAGCTTACAGGGTCCAATGAACACTGAAGCTTTCTTT. Translation: CASSLQGPMNTEAFF. This rearrangement joins TRBV28 to TRBJ1-1; maybe TRBD1 (6 bases). In germline, CDR1 is MDHEN, CDR2 SYDVKM. The V end lost 6 bases, the J end lost 0 bases, and 14 bases lay between the germline ends. This CDR3 is 15 amino acids long.

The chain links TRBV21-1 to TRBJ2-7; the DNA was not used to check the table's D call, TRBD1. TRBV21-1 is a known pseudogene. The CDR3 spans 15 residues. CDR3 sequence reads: CASSKVGDTSYEQYF. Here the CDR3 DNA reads TGTGCCAGCAGCAAAGTGGGGGACACCTCCTACGAGCAGTACTTC.

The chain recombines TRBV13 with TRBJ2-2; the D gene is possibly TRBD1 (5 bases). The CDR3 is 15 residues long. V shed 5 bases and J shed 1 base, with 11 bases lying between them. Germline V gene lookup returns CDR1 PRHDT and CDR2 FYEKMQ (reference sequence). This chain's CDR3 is CASSTFQGNTGELFF. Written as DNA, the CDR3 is TGTGCCAGCAGCACATTCCAGGGGAACACCGGGGAGCTGTTTTTT.

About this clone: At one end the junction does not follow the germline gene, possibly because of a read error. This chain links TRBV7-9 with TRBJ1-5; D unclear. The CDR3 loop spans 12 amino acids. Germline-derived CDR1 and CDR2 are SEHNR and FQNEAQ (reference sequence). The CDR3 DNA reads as TGTTCCAGCAGCGGCCTGAATCAGCCCCAGCATTTT. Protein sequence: CSSSGLNQPQHF.

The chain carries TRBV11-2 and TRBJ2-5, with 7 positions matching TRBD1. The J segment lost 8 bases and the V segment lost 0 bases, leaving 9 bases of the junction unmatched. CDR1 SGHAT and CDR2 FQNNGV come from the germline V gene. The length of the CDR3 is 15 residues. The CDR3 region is CASSLDATGYNTQYF. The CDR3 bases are TGTGCCAGCAGCTTAGACGCGACAGGGTATAACACCCAGTACTTC.

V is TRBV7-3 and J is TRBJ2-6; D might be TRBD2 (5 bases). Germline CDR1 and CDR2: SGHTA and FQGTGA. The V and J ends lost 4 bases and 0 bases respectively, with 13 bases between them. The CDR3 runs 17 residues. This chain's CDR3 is CASSSRGSSSGANVLTF. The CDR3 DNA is TGTGCCAGCAGCTCCCGGGGTTCGAGCTCTGGGGCCAACGTCCTGACTTTC.

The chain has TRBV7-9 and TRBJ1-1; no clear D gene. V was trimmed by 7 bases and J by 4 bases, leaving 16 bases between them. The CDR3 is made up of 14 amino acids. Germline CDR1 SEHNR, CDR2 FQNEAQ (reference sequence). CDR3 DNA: TGTGCCAGCACCGAAACTTTGGCGGTCACTGAAGCTTTCTTT. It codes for CASTETLAVTEAFF.

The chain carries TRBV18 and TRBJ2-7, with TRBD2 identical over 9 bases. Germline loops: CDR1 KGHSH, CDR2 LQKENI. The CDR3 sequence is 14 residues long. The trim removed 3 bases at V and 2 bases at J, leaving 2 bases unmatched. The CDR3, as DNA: TGTGCCAGCTCACCTCGACTAGCGGCCTACGAGCAGTACTTC. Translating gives CASSPRLAAYEQYF.